One and the same sample provided the 23 T cell receptor beta chains below, sequenced in a study of T cells in women clearing cervical HPV infection. Measured with immunoSEQ multiplex PCR; TCRdb has only the in-frame clones, and not every one. The listing contains some 39,000 clones. Sequenced: blood buffy coat. The receptors come from a woman aged 18-70 years with a cervical HPV16 infection that either progressed to CIN3+ or cleared (not recorded which).

On this clone: The sequence runs out 3 residues before the end of the CDR3; the remainder is reconstructed from the germline J gene. The chain links TRBV6-1 to TRBJ1-4; D is unresolved. Germline CDR1 MNHNS, CDR2 SASEGT. The CDR3 sequence is 15 residues long. The CDR3 loop is CASSVHGTSNSPLFF. Incomplete CDR3 DNA: TGTGCCAGCAGTGTACATGGTACCTCAAATTCACCA.

Concerning this clone itself: The read stops 3 residues short of the end of the CDR3; the missing end is completed from the germline J gene. This chain connects TRBV19 to TRBJ1-1; 8 nucleotides align to TRBD1. Germline-derived CDR1 and CDR2 are LNHDA and SQIVND (reference sequence). This CDR3 spans 14 amino acids. The ends lost 5 bases at V and 5 bases at J; junction bases unmatched: 7. CDR3 bases read: TGTGCCAGTAGTGCCACAGGGGGGGTTACTGAA. Translation gives CASSATGGVTE. The full-length CDR3 reads as CASSATGGVTEAFF.

On this clone itself: Sequencing ends 3 residues short of the CDR3 end; the germline J gene provides the rest. The V call is TRBV4-2, the J call TRBJ2-4; TRBD2 might be the D (6 bases). Trimming cost V 0 bases and J 1 base, with 10 bases left between them. Germline CDR1 LGHNA, CDR2 YNFKEQ. This CDR3 comprises 16 residues. CDR3 DNA, as far as it was read: TGTGCCAGCAGCCAAGATACCCGGGGGGCCAAAAACATT. Amino acid sequence: CASSQDTRGAKNI. The CDR3 as a whole reads CASSQDTRGAKNIQYF.

To note about this clone: The read halts 3 residues ahead of the CDR3 end, with the missing end drawn from the germline J gene. The chain combines TRBV11-2 with TRBJ2-5, with TRBD1 matching over 9 bases. With 3 bases clipped from V and 5 bases from J, the junction kept 4 bases outside the gene matches. The germline CDR1 and CDR2 sequences are SGHAT and FQNNGV. This CDR3 has 14 residues. The DNA read from the CDR3 is TGTGCCAGCAGCTTCATGACAGGGGGGGAGACC. This encodes CASSFMTGGET. The entire CDR3 protein is CASSFMTGGETQYF.

Concerning this clone: The read ends 3 residues before the CDR3 terminus; that terminus is restored from the germline J gene. The V call is TRBV30, the J call TRBJ1-2; the D is unclear. The V end was cut by 5 bases, the J end by 0 bases, with 10 bases between. The CDR3 runs to 13 residues. Germline loops: CDR1 GTSNPN, CDR2 SVGIG (reference sequence). The DNA read from the CDR3 is TGTGCCTGGTGGGCCATAACTAACTATGGC. It is translated as CAWWAITNYG. From start to end, the CDR3 is CAWWAITNYGYTF.

The CDR3 here is CSAREGGNTGELFF. CDR3 DNA, as far as it was read: TGCAGTGCTAGAGAGGGGGGGAACACCGGGGAG. The chain joins TRBV20-1 to TRBJ2-2, with a possible D match to TRBD2 (6 bases). The read finishes 3 residues shy of the CDR3 end, and the germline J gene is used to complete it. V was trimmed by 0 bases and J by 1 base, leaving 6 bases between them. Germline CDR1 is DFQATT and CDR2 is SNEGSKA (reference sequence). The CDR3 runs 14 residues.

Worth noting for this clone: The observed sequence ends 3 residues before the CDR3 terminus, with the missing tail filled in from the germline J gene. This chain links TRBV18 with TRBJ1-1, with 11 nucleotides matching TRBD1. This CDR3 contains 15 residues. The J segment lost 5 bases and the V segment lost 5 bases, leaving 7 bases of the junction unmatched. In germline, CDR1 is KGHSH, CDR2 LQKENI. The CDR3 bases that were read are TGTGCCAGCTCAACTGGACAGGGGGCGGGAACTGAA. Its translation is CASSTGQGAGTE. The full CDR3 protein is CASSTGQGAGTEAFF.

Note on this clone: Read data end 3 residues before the CDR3 end; the end is taken from the germline J gene. V and J are TRBV20-1 and TRBJ2-2; 10 positions match TRBD2. Germline-derived CDR1 and CDR2 are DFQATT and SNEGSKA (reference sequence). This CDR3 is built from 15 residues. V dropped 0 bases and J dropped 4; count of bases not matched to a gene: 2. The chain's CDR3 is CSARDLAGVTGELFF. The DNA read from the CDR3 is TGCAGTGCTAGAGACCTAGCGGGAGTCACCGGGGAG.

As to this clone: The read terminates 3 residues before the CDR3 end, so the remaining end is supplied by the germline J gene. The chain recombines TRBV14 with TRBJ2-7; 9 positions agree with TRBD1. Looked up from germline, CDR1 is SGHDN and CDR2 is FVKESK. The V gene end was trimmed by 2 bases and the J gene end by 0 bases; junction bases not matched to a gene: 5. The CDR3 runs to 16 residues. CDR3 DNA, as far as it was read: TGTGCCAGCAGCCAACGGACAGGGGCTAGCTCCTACGAG. Translation gives CASSQRTGASSYE. The entire CDR3 is CASSQRTGASSYEQYF.

In the case of this clone: Read coverage stops 3 residues before the CDR3 terminus; the germline J gene supplies the remainder. The chain combines TRBV29-1 with TRBJ1-2; the match to TRBD1 covers 7 bases. J lost 4 bases, V lost 7 bases, and 3 bases had no gene match. Germline-derived CDR1 and CDR2 are SQVTM and ANQGSEA. The CDR3 is made up of 11 amino acids. CDR3 residues: CSDRGLYGYTF. The covered CDR3 bases are TGCAGCGATAGGGGGCTCTATGGC.

On this clone: The read halts 3 residues ahead of the CDR3 end, with the missing end drawn from the germline J gene. This chain uses TRBV7-9 with TRBJ1-1; the match to TRBD1 covers 7 bases. Germline CDR1 and CDR2: SEHNR and FQNEAQ (reference sequence). This CDR3 spans 15 amino acids. Losses at the gene ends were 5 bases for V and 4 bases for J; bases not matched to a gene: 10. CDR3 loop: CASSHGTGQLTEAFF. CDR3 DNA, as far as it was read: TGTGCCAGCAGCCATGGCACGGGACAGCTCACTGAA.

Worth noting for this clone: Read data end 3 residues before the CDR3 end; the end is taken from the germline J gene. This chain uses TRBV5-1 with TRBJ1-1; TRBD1 aligns across 9 bases. The V segment lost 1 base and the J segment 0 bases; nucleotides outside the gene matches: 4. The CDR3 extends over 16 amino acids. The germline gives CDR1 SGHRS, CDR2 YFSETQ. CDR3 DNA, as far as it was read: TGCGCCAGCAGCTTGACAGGGGGCTTGTTGAACACTGAA. Translating it yields CASSLTGGLLNTE. The whole CDR3 region reads CASSLTGGLLNTEAFF.

Details on this clone: The read stops 3 residues short of the end of the CDR3; the missing end is completed from the germline J gene. The chain carries TRBV18 and TRBJ2-3, with 7 positions matching TRBD1. Trimming removed 0 bases from V and 2 bases from J; junction bases left unmatched: 8. The CDR3 loop spans 17 amino acids. In germline, CDR1 is KGHSH, CDR2 LQKENI. CDR3 bases read: TGTGCCAGCTCACCACCGAGGACAGGCCTACACACAGATACG. Its translation is CASSPPRTGLHTDT. From start to end, the CDR3 is CASSPPRTGLHTDTQYF.

Regarding this clone: The CDR3 goes on 3 residues after the read ends, and that part is filled in from the germline J gene. The J gene is TRBJ1-2, the V gene TRBV6-2 or TRBV6-3; TRBD1 might be the D (5 bases). Germline-derived CDR1 and CDR2 are MNHEY and SVGEGT. This CDR3 region has 13 residues. Incomplete CDR3 DNA: TGTGCCAGCAGTTCTAGCGACAGTTTGAAC. Its protein is CASSSSDSLN. The complete CDR3 protein is CASSSSDSLNYTF.

Points on this clone: The read ends 3 residues before the CDR3 terminus; that terminus is restored from the germline J gene. The J gene is TRBJ2-7, the V gene TRBV14; 7 positions match TRBD2. V shed 0 bases and J 3 bases; nucleotides not matched to a gene: 2. From germline, CDR1 is SGHDN and CDR2 FVKESK. The CDR3 is 14 amino acids. The CDR3 sequence: CASSQDASGYEQYF. Incomplete CDR3 DNA: TGTGCCAGCAGCCAAGATGCTAGCGGCTACGAG.

Turning to this clone: The read ends 3 residues early relative to the CDR3; the germline J gene fills the gap. V and J are TRBV19 and TRBJ2-7, with D possibly being TRBD1 or TRBD2 (5 bases each). The CDR3 contains 13 residues. CDR1 is LNHDA, CDR2 SQIVND, per germline (reference sequence). Trimming cost V 5 bases and J 6 bases, with 14 bases left between them. The CDR3 region is CASSWGKGSEQYF. The CDR3 DNA, read in part, is TGTGCCAGTAGTTGGGGCAAGGGGAGCGAG.

CDR3 DNA, as far as it was read: TGCGCCAGCAGCCAAGATCGCGGCGGGGAG. Amino acid sequence: CASSQDRGGE. The CDR3 in its entirety is CASSQDRGGELFF. The V call is TRBV4-1, the J call TRBJ2-2, with D unclear. The read halts 3 residues ahead of the CDR3 end, with the missing end drawn from the germline J gene. Germline V gene lookup returns CDR1 MGHRA and CDR2 YSYEKL. CDR3 size: 13 residues. With 0 bases removed from V and 7 bases from J, the gap between germline ends came to 6 bases.

Remarks on this clone: The read finishes 3 residues shy of the CDR3 end, and the germline J gene is used to complete it. V is TRBV7-9 and J is TRBJ1-2; TRBD1 agrees at 9 bases. Per the germline V gene, CDR1 is SEHNR and CDR2 is FQNEAQ (reference sequence). The CDR3 has 14 amino acids. The CDR3 DNA, read in part, is TGTGCCAGCAGCACCCGGACAGGGGATCGCGGC. Its protein is CASSTRTGDRG. The full CDR3 sequence reads CASSTRTGDRGYTF.

Points on this clone: The read falls 3 residues short of the CDR3 end, and the missing part is taken from the germline J gene. This chain uses TRBV7-2 with TRBJ2-3; 9 positions agree with TRBD2. This CDR3 is built from 15 residues. With V trimmed by 6 bases and J by 0 bases, 4 bases remained unmatched. Per the germline V gene, CDR1 is SGHTA and CDR2 is FQGNSA. CDR3 in amino acids: CASRASGASTDTQYF. The part of the CDR3 DNA that was read is TGTGCCAGCAGGGCTAGCGGGGCTAGCACAGATACG.

Notes on this clone: Sequencing ends 3 residues short of the CDR3 end; the germline J gene provides the rest. The chain links TRBV30 to TRBJ1-2; TRBD1 agrees at 7 bases. The CDR3 totals 17 residues. CDR1 is GTSNPN and CDR2 is SVGIG in the germline V gene (reference sequence). The CDR3 sequence is CAWTWDRWNTGTDTYTF. The sequenced CDR3 bases are TGTGCCTGGACCTGGGACAGATGGAACACAGGCACAGATACC.

On this clone: The read is 3 residues too short to cover the CDR3 end, so that end is filled in from the germline J gene. The chain is built from TRBV7-8 and TRBJ2-1; 12 bases agree with TRBD2. Germline V gene sequence: CDR1 SGHVS, CDR2 FQNEAQ. V trimming: 4 bases; J trimming: 7 bases; junction bases outside the gene matches: 14. This CDR3 is 18 amino acids long. The CDR3 loop is CASSSRVGRLAGGNEQFF. The sequenced part of the CDR3 DNA is TGTGCCAGCAGCTCGCGGGTTGGGCGGCTAGCGGGAGGGAATGAG.

A remark on this clone: The DNA ends 3 residues before the CDR3 does, and the rest of the CDR3 is filled in from the germline J gene. This sequence joins TRBV29-1 and TRBJ2-1; D perhaps matches TRBD2 (7 bases). The germline V and J ends were trimmed by 7 bases and 8 bases, with 12 bases remaining between them. The CDR3 is 11 residues long. The germline gives CDR1 SQVTM, CDR2 ANQGSEA. This CDR3 is CSGGGLDEQFF. CDR3 DNA, as far as it was read: TGCAGCGGGGGGGGGCTTGATGAG.

About this clone: The sequenced fragment ends 3 residues before the CDR3 boundary, so the rest is inferred from the germline J gene. The genes are TRBV4-2 and TRBJ2-1; TRBD2 aligns across 14 bases. Germline V gene data show CDR1 as LGHNA and CDR2 as YNFKEQ. V lost 6 bases and J lost 9; bases outside the gene matches: 13. The CDR3 contains 17 residues. The CDR3 loop reads CASSQSGGLAGVGEQFF. The sequenced part of the CDR3 DNA is TGTGCCAGCAGTCAATCCGGGGGACTAGCGGGAGTTGGTGAG.